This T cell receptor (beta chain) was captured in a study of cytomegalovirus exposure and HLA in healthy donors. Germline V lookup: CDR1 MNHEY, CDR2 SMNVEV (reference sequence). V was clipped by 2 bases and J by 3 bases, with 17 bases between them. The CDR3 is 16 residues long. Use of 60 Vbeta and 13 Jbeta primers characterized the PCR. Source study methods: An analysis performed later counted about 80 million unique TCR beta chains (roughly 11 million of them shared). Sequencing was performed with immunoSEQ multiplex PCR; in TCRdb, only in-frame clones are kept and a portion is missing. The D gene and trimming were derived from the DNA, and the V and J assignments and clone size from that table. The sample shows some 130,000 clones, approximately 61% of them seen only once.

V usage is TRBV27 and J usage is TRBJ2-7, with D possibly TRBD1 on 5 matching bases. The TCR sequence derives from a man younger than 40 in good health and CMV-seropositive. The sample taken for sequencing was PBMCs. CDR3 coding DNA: TGTGCCAGCAGTTTAGCCCTAGGGGTCGGCTTCTACGAGCAGTACTTC. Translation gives CASSLALGVGFYEQYF.